These 31 T cell receptor beta chains were sequenced from one sample in a study. MiXCR was run by TCRdb on the RT-PCR reads, yielding one entry per CDR3 protein. The sample comprises about 680,000 distinct CDR3 sequences, 12% to 15% of which are singletons, and 3.6% rests with the top ten. The sequencing sample was made of memory CD4+ T cells from blood. The receptor set was obtained from a female donor in good health, serving as a healthy control.

This clonotype was seen a few times. This chain connects TRBV10-3 to TRBJ2-1; 7 bases fit TRBD1. CDR3 size: 11 residues. V lost 11 bases, J lost 5 bases, and 3 bases stayed unmatched. Germline V CDR1 and CDR2: ENHRY, SYGVKD. The CDR3 DNA sequence: TGTGCCGTACAGGGGCACAATGAGCAGTTCTTC. Residues: CAVQGHNEQFF.

The rearrangement links TRBV15 to TRBJ1-1; no definite D call. V lost 0 bases and J 6 bases, leaving 11 bases between the germline ends. Germline CDR1 and CDR2: LNHNV and YYDKDF (reference sequence). The CDR3 spans 14 residues. This chain's CDR3 is CATSRDGRESEAFF. CDR3 DNA: TGTGCCACCAGCAGAGATGGGCGGGAGTCTGAAGCTTTCTTT.

In its sample, this clonotype was seen a few times. The chain combines TRBV21-1 with TRBJ2-7; TRBD1 is the table's D call, not checked against the DNA. TRBV21-1 is designated a pseudogene. This CDR3 has 15 amino acids. The CDR3 loop reads CASTGVSSSSYEQYF. The CDR3 region has the DNA TGTGCCAGCACAGGGGTTTCCTCCAGCTCCTACGAGCAGTACTTC.

The V call is TRBV4-3, the J call TRBJ1-5, with D unclear. Germline CDR1 is LGHNA and CDR2 is YSLEER. The CDR3 contains 15 residues. Trimming removed 0 bases from V and 4 bases from J, with 10 bases in between. This CDR3 reads CASSQDSGGNQPQHF. DNA for the CDR3: TGCGCCAGCAGCCAAGATTCGGGAGGAAATCAGCCCCAGCATTTT.

This clonotype occurred many times. The chain uses TRBV11-2 and TRBJ1-1, with 11 positions matching TRBD1. V was clipped by 5 bases and J by 4 bases; unmatched bases: 9. Germline loops: CDR1 SGHAT, CDR2 FQNNGV. The CDR3 loop spans 16 amino acids. CDR3 in DNA: TGTGCCAGCAGCAAGGGGACAGGGGGGAGCGGCACTGAAGCTTTCTTT. The encoded protein is CASSKGTGGSGTEAFF.

This sequence joins TRBV5-1 and TRBJ2-2, with D hard to call. CDR1 and CDR2 (germline): SGHRS, YFSETQ. V shed 1 base and J shed 0 bases, with 10 bases lying between them. CDR3 length equals 16 residues. The CDR3 DNA reads as TGCGCCAGCAGCTTGCGGTTGGACGCGAACACCGGGGAGCTGTTTTTT. Amino acid sequence: CASSLRLDANTGELFF.

This clonotype has at least ten counts. V is TRBV12-3 or TRBV12-4 and J is TRBJ1-1; 9 bases fit TRBD1. With V trimmed by 7 bases and J by 9 bases, 9 bases remained unmatched. The CDR3 spans 13 residues. This CDR3 is CASTTDRGQQAFF. DNA of the CDR3: TGTGCCAGCACGACGGACAGGGGACAACAAGCTTTCTTT.

This CDR3 reads CASSQGPGQLNEKLFF. The CDR3 nucleotides are TGCGCCAGCAGCCAAGGTCCGGGACAGCTGAATGAAAAACTGTTTTTT. The chain combines TRBV4-3 with TRBJ1-4, with TRBD1 identical over 7 bases. The germline CDR1 and CDR2 sequences are LGHNA and YSLEER. The CDR3 length is 16 residues. V dropped 1 base and J dropped 5; count of bases not matched to a gene: 7.

The genes are TRBV3-1 and TRBJ1-1; D gene unclear. The V and J ends lost 3 bases and 0 bases respectively, with 11 bases between them. Germline V CDR1 and CDR2: LGHDT, YNNKEL (reference sequence). CDR3 length equals 15 residues. The chain's CDR3 is CASSQGAGMNTEAFF. The CDR3 DNA reads TGTGCCAGCAGCCAGGGCGCAGGAATGAACACTGAAGCTTTCTTT. The full variable domain, completed using reference TRBV3-1 and TRBJ1-1, is DTAVSQTPKYLVTQMGNDKSIKCEQNLGHDTMYWYKQDSKKFLKIMFSYNNKELIINETVPNRFSPKSPDKAHLNLHINSLELGDSAVYFCASSQGAGMNTEAFFGQGTRLTVV.

The chain recombines TRBV20-1 with TRBJ2-3, with a weak D call TRBD1 (5 bases). CDR1 and CDR2 (germline): DFQATT, SNEGSKA (reference sequence). Deletions cut 0 bases from V and 2 bases from J, with 15 bases between. The CDR3 covers 16 residues. The CDR3 sequence: CSARDLRVPYTDTQYF. In DNA, the CDR3 is TGCAGTGCTAGAGATCTCAGGGTCCCCTACACAGATACGCAGTATTTT.

A few counts support this clonotype. The V gene is TRBV20-1, the J gene TRBJ1-2; 8 bases match TRBD1. The CDR3 runs to 14 residues. The germline V gene encodes CDR1 DFQATT and CDR2 SNEGSKA (reference sequence). V lost 8 bases to trimming and J lost 2 bases; unmatched junction nucleotides: 10. This CDR3 is CSPKRTGSNYGYTF. In DNA, the CDR3 is TGCAGTCCGAAGAGGACAGGGTCCAACTATGGCTACACCTTC.

This clonotype has ten or more counts. The rearrangement uses TRBV10-1 and TRBJ2-7; D may match TRBD1 or TRBD2 (5 bases each). Germline V gene sequence: CDR1 WNHNN, CDR2 SYGVQD (reference sequence). The CDR3 covers 15 residues. V was clipped by 3 bases and J by 0 bases, with 12 bases between them. CDR3 in amino acids: CASSDGTASSYEQYF. The CDR3 bases are TGCGCCAGCAGTGACGGGACGGCCAGCTCCTACGAGCAGTACTTC.

This clonotype was recorded many times. V gene TRBV14 combines with J gene TRBJ2-7, with a weak D call TRBD1 (5 bases). The CDR3 spans 15 residues. In germline, CDR1 is SGHDN, CDR2 FVKESK. Trimming left V 0 bases short and J 5 bases short, with 14 bases between. Here the CDR3 reads CASSQDWPGSNEQYF. The DNA of the CDR3 is TGTGCCAGCAGCCAAGATTGGCCAGGGTCCAACGAGCAGTACTTC.

The sample holds a few counts of this clonotype. This rearrangement joins TRBV29-1 to TRBJ2-2, with D possibly being TRBD1 (6 bases). CDR3 length: 14 amino acids. Germline V gene data show CDR1 as SQVTM and CDR2 as ANQGSEA. Trimming pared 6 bases from V and 2 bases from J, leaving 13 bases between. The CDR3 DNA reads as TGCAGCGTAGGAACGGACAGTAACACCGGGGAGCTGTTTTTT. Translating it yields CSVGTDSNTGELFF.

This chain joins TRBV29-1 and TRBJ1-5; D not certain. This CDR3 is built from 13 residues. The germline V gene encodes CDR1 SQVTM and CDR2 ANQGSEA. Trimming removed 6 bases at V and 7 bases at J, with 16 bases between. CDR3 nucleotide sequence: TGCAGCGTGGCGAGTGGAGAGAGACAGCCCCAGCATTTT. Residues: CSVASGERQPQHF.

This clonotype was counted only a few times. Mismatch with germline at one junction end may stem from a read error. This sequence joins TRBV10-3 and TRBJ1-3, with 7 nucleotides matching TRBD1. CDR3 length: 14 amino acids. Germline CDR1 reads ENHRY; CDR2 reads SYGVKD. CDR3 sequence (DNA): TGTGCCATCAGTGAGTCAGGACAGGTCCCTCTCTTGTCTTTT. Its translation is CAISESGQVPLLSF.

J is TRBJ2-1 and V is TRBV9; 15 nucleotides agree with TRBD2. The CDR3 sequence is 15 residues long. The germline CDR1 and CDR2 sequences are SGDLS and YYNGEE. With 3 bases clipped from V and 7 bases from J, the junction kept 2 bases outside the gene matches. The CDR3 here is CASSGTSGRVNEQFF. The DNA for the CDR3 is TGTGCCAGCAGCGGGACTAGCGGGAGGGTGAATGAGCAGTTCTTC.

The chain carries TRBV4-1 and TRBJ2-6; D gene uncertain. The CDR3 runs to 19 residues. Germline CDR1 is MGHRA and CDR2 is YSYEKL. V gave up 4 bases and J gave up 0 bases, with 19 bases separating them. The CDR3 protein is CASSPVGTAPLSGANVLTF. The CDR3 DNA sequence: TGCGCCAGCAGCCCTGTGGGAACAGCTCCTCTCTCTGGGGCCAACGTCCTGACTTTC.

The chain is built from TRBV20-1 and TRBJ2-1; D might be TRBD2 (7 bases). The germline gives CDR1 DFQATT, CDR2 SNEGSKA (reference sequence). CDR3 length: 14 residues. V lost 5 bases and J 4 bases, leaving 15 bases between the germline ends. The DNA for the CDR3 is TGCAGTGCTCCGGGAGGAGGGGGATACAATGAGCAGTTCTTC. This gives the protein CSAPGGGGYNEQFF.

The chain employs TRBV24-1 and TRBJ2-1; maybe TRBD2 (7 bases). The CDR3 spans 15 residues. The V and J ends lost 9 bases and 6 bases respectively, with 20 bases between them. The germline V gene has CDR1 KGHDR and CDR2 SFDVKD. The CDR3 coding sequence is TGTGCCACCGGGGGGAGGGGGGAGAATCGCAATGAGCAGTTCTTC. It is translated as CATGGRGENRNEQFF.

This clonotype came up many times. The chain joins TRBV4-3 to TRBJ1-2; D might be TRBD1 (6 bases). V gave up 0 bases and J gave up 12 bases, with 14 bases separating them. The V gene's germline CDR1 is LGHNA and CDR2 YSLEER. CDR3 length: 13 amino acids. Here the CDR3 reads CASSQDRTGSNTF. In DNA form, the CDR3 reads TGCGCCAGCAGCCAAGATCGAACAGGGTCGAACACCTTC.

This clonotype came up a few times. This sequence joins TRBV5-1 and TRBJ2-7; 8 bases fit TRBD2. Germline loops: CDR1 SGHRS, CDR2 YFSETQ. Trimming removed 0 bases from V and 2 bases from J; junction bases left unmatched: 13. The CDR3 runs 18 residues. This CDR3 is CASSLAPPSGGSTYEQYF. In nucleotides, the CDR3 is TGCGCCAGCAGCTTGGCCCCCCCGAGCGGGGGTAGCACCTACGAGCAGTACTTC.

The chain joins TRBV29-1 to TRBJ1-5; TRBD1 matches at 9 bases. Per the germline V gene, CDR1 is SQVTM and CDR2 is ANQGSEA. V gave up 3 bases and J gave up 6 bases; unmatched junction bases: 6. This CDR3 comprises 14 residues. CDR3 in DNA: TGCAGCGTTGAGGGGACAGGGCAGGGTCAGCCCCAGCATTTT. This translates into CSVEGTGQGQPQHF. The full variable domain, in which reference TRBV29-1 and TRBJ1-5 provide the parts outside the CDR3, is SAVISQKPSRDICQRGTSLTIQCQVDSQVTMMFWYRQQPGQSLTLIATANQGSEATYESGFVIDKFPISRPNLTFSTLTVSNMSPEDSSIYLCSVEGTGQGQPQHFGDGTRLSIL.

There are a few counts of this clonotype. J is TRBJ1-2 and V is TRBV6-5; 7 bases fit TRBD1. This CDR3 contains 14 residues. Germline CDR1 reads MNHEY; CDR2 reads SVGAGI. Trimming took 2 bases from V and 11 from J; bases not matched to a gene: 11. The CDR3 region is CASSYNPRDSRYTF. The CDR3 DNA follows: TGTGCCAGCAGTTACAATCCGAGGGACAGTCGGTACACCTTC.

The chain uses TRBV5-4 and TRBJ2-7; the D call may be TRBD1 or TRBD2 (5 bases each). The CDR3 has 14 amino acids. The V and J ends lost 4 bases and 4 bases respectively, with 15 bases between them. Germline lookup yields CDR1 SGHNT and CDR2 YYREEE (reference sequence). The chain's CDR3 is CASSREGRQYEQYF. In DNA form, the CDR3 reads TGTGCCAGCAGCCGAGAGGGACGGCAGTACGAGCAGTACTTC.

There are a few counts of this clonotype. The chain recombines TRBV7-2 with TRBJ2-5; D remains unclear. CDR1 is SGHTA, CDR2 FQGNSA, per germline. The V gene lost 1 base and the J gene lost 0 bases, with 6 bases spanning the gap. The CDR3 is 14 amino acids. The CDR3 protein is CASSLDLYQETQYF. The CDR3 DNA is TGTGCCAGCAGCTTAGACTTGTACCAAGAGACCCAGTACTTC. The complete variable domain, with remaining parts taken from reference TRBV7-2 and TRBJ2-5, reads GAGVSQSPSNKVTEKGKDVELRCDPISGHTALYWYRQSLGQGLEFLIYFQGNSAPDKSGLPSDRFSAERTGGSVSTLTIQRTQQEDSAVYLCASSLDLYQETQYFGPGTRLLVL.

The genes are TRBV7-9 and TRBJ2-7; D unresolved. Germline CDR1 and CDR2: SEHNR and FQNEAQ (reference sequence). This CDR3 region has 14 residues. V was clipped by 1 base and J by 1 base, with 8 bases between them. The CDR3 nucleotides are TGTGCCAGCAGCTTAGTGACGGCTTCCTACGAGCAGTACTTC. It translates to CASSLVTASYEQYF.

The chain joins TRBV28 to TRBJ1-1, with D possibly matching TRBD1 (5 bases). V was cut by 4 bases and J by 6 bases, with 21 bases left in between. The CDR3 has 16 amino acids. Germline V lookup: CDR1 MDHEN, CDR2 SYDVKM. As DNA, the CDR3 is TGTGCCAGCAGTTATCCGCCGGGACGACTGAAGTCTGAAGCTTTCTTT. Translating it yields CASSYPPGRLKSEAFF.

V is TRBV30 and J is TRBJ1-1; D gene unclear. Germline CDR1 reads GTSNPN; CDR2 reads SVGIG (reference sequence). V was trimmed by 3 bases and J by 0 bases, leaving 14 bases between them. This CDR3 contains 15 residues. The CDR3 region is CAWSSRLGLNTEAFF. The CDR3, as DNA: TGTGCCTGGAGCTCTCGTCTAGGCCTGAACACTGAAGCTTTCTTT.

Many counts were recorded for this clonotype. V and J are TRBV29-1 and TRBJ1-2, with D uncertain. V shed 0 bases and J shed 6 bases, with 14 bases lying between them. This CDR3 is 14 amino acids long. Germline CDR1 SQVTM, CDR2 ANQGSEA. CDR3 residues: CSVEDPAVGHGYTF. In DNA, the CDR3 is TGCAGCGTTGAAGACCCCGCGGTCGGTCATGGCTACACCTTC.

This clonotype was observed many times. This CDR3 reads CASSQETDTQYF. CDR3 nucleotides: TGCGCCAGCAGCCAGGAAACAGATACGCAGTATTTT. The chain employs TRBV5-1 and TRBJ2-3; unclear D gene. CDR3 length equals 12 residues. Trimming took off 4 bases at V and 3 bases at J, with 6 bases between the two ends. Per germline, CDR1 SGHRS and CDR2 YFSETQ.